Given below is one T cell receptor (beta chain) in context. No antigen is known for it. The sample is drawn from a study of OX40 agonist ivuxolimab in advanced cancers. Overall study results and limits: Low normalized T-cell clonal expansion was also seen in some nonresponders.

Profiling relied on immunoSEQ multiplex PCR, and the TCRdb table lists in-frame clones only, not all of them. This table holds 55,000 to 75,000 clones, 84% found once. This CDR3 is 12 amino acids long. With 7 bases removed from V and 1 base from J, the gap between germline ends came to 5 bases. CDR1 and CDR2 from the germline V gene are SGHTA and FQGNSA. The source was CD4+ or CD8+ T cells sorted from blood, collected in a trial of the OX40 agonist ivuxolimab. This sequence was found in an adult with an advanced solid tumor such as melanoma, head and neck, liver or kidney cancer. V usage is TRBV7-2 and J usage is TRBJ2-1, with unresolved D. CDR3 loop: CASKRSYNEQFF. The CDR3 DNA reads TGTGCCAGCAAAAGGTCCTACAATGAGCAGTTCTTC.